This T cell receptor (beta chain) came from a study of cytomegalovirus exposure and HLA in healthy donors. Study in general: Of roughly 400 genotyped donors, about 81% clustered with self-reported Caucasian donors. General study results and limits: Most TCR sequences were rare, but some public TCRs occurred in many donors. Judged likely to be a sequencing artifact was a cluster of highly shared sequence variants.

Worth noting for this clone: Its target is not known.

With 60 Vbeta and 13 Jbeta primers, the PCR was carried out. Assay: immunoSEQ multiplex PCR; the TCRdb copy retains only in-frame clones and omits some. The data hold 140,000 or so clones, with approximately 70% observed a single time. Trimming removed 0 bases from V and 2 bases from J, with 8 bases in between. This CDR3 is built from 15 residues. CDR1 is MNHEY, CDR2 SMNVEV, per germline (reference sequence). Although they were nominally healthy when sampled, donors likely had unrecorded immune exposures. The receptor was derived from an older woman in good health and CMV-seronegative. The material sequenced was PBMCs. The chain recombines TRBV27 with TRBJ1-5, with no clear D. The CDR3, as DNA: TGTGCCAGCAGTTTATCGAACGGGGGCAATCAGCCCCAGCATTTT. Amino acids: CASSLSNGGNQPQHF.